This paragraph covers one T cell receptor beta chain sequence. Its matching antigen is unknown. CDR3 length: 16 residues. Germline V lookup: CDR1 SGHVS, CDR2 FQNEAQ. V was cut by 2 bases and J by 4 bases, with 14 bases left in between. Produced via immunoSEQ multiplex PCR; TCRdb's table is partial and in-frame only. This table holds some 2.4 million clones, over 85% found once. The sample is drawn from a study of shared clonotypes between healthy human individuals. In the study overall: Aged 18 to 49, the donors were a couple of women and a few men. Overall study results and limits: Shared clonotypes across all four donors exceeded non-shared ones in generation probability. There were few donors, and this limited the genetic and exposure-history diversity represented.

The chain joins TRBV7-8 to TRBJ2-2, with D possibly being TRBD1 or TRBD2 (6 bases each). The sample comprised naive CD4+ T cells from PBMCs. Documented subset: CD45RA+ positively selected. This TCR came from a man aged 18-30 years in good health. Some clones in this sample may be carry-over from other donors' samples. CDR3 nucleotides: TGTGCCAGCAGCTTAAGGAGGGACACTACCACCGGGGAGCTGTTTTTT. This gives the protein CASSLRRDTTTGELFF.